The T cell receptor beta chain under discussion was sequenced for a study of cytomegalovirus exposure and HLA in healthy donors. Regarding the study as a whole: Later analysis reportedly placed an Asian-associated ancestry cluster below the roughly 680-donor mean in N-insertions.

This clone was seen a few times. Antigen specificity is unknown. The primer mix had 60 Vbeta and 13 Jbeta primers. Profiling relied on immunoSEQ multiplex PCR, and the TCRdb table lists in-frame clones only, not all of them. The repertoire includes about 200,000 clones, approximately 78% of them detected once, and approximately 2.5% sits in the top ten. The germline gives CDR1 SNHLY, CDR2 FYNNEI. Trimming removed 8 bases from V and 5 bases from J; junction bases left unmatched: 6. This CDR3 spans 15 amino acids. The TCR originated in a woman in her 40s in good health and CMV-seronegative. The sequenced material came from PBMCs. The chain links TRBV2 to TRBJ2-2, with 12 bases lining up with TRBD2. The CDR3 coding sequence is TGTGCCAGCGTAGGACTAGCGGGACGTACCGGGGAGCTGTTTTTT. This translates into CASVGLAGRTGELFF.